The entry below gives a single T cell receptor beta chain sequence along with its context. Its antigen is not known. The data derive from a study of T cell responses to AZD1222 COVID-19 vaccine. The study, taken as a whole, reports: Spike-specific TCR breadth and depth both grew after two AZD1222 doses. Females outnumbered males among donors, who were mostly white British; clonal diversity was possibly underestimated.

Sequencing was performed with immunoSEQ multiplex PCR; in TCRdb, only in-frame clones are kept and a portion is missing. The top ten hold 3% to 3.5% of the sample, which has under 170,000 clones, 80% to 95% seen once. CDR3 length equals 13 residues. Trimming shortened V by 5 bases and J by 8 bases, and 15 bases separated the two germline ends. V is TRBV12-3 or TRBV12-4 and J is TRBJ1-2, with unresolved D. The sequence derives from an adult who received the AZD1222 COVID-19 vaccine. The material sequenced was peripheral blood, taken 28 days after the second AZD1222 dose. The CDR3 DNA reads TGTGCCAGCAGTCATCGACAATCCCGCGGCTACACCTTC. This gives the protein CASSHRQSRGYTF.